The clone carrying this T cell receptor beta chain has only a few counts. The data were taken from a study of immune characterization of retroperitoneal liposarcoma. TCRdb recomputed calls from the PCR reads with MiXCR, one row per CDR3 protein. The table records 3,000 to 4,000 distinct CDR3 sequences, approximately 49% of them present only once. The sequence derives from a male donor with retroperitoneal liposarcoma. The specimen was tumor tissue.

The CDR3 nucleotides are TGTGCCAGCAAACTTGGCGGTTTCAACAATGAGCAGTTCTTC. Protein product: CASKLGGFNNEQFF. This sequence joins TRBV27 and TRBJ2-1; D not resolved. Trimming stripped 7 bases from V and 5 bases from J, with 15 bases between. CDR3 length equals 14 residues. Germline V lookup: CDR1 MNHEY, CDR2 SMNVEV (reference sequence).